These 6 T cell receptor beta chains share one sample of origin, sequenced in a study of T-cell reconstitution after alpha-beta-depleted transplantation in children listed by TCRdb under 2016. The method was PCR. Sequencing was carried out with an Illumina HiSeq 2500. To normalize quantification of the TCRbeta repertoire, the TCR libraries were built with molecular barcoding that relied on unique molecular identifiers. The public reads were quality trimmed at Q25 with fastp and then assembled into clones with MiXCR by TCRdb, keeping productive beta chains. Each CDR3 protein appears once, grouped with its most common genes and DNA. The sample records 70,000 to 95,000 distinct CDR3 sequences, about a sixth of which are singletons. About 20% of the sample lies in the top ten. Explained via the paper, the treatment or condition label denotes: allogeneic hematopoietic cell transplantation with graft depleted of TCRalphabeta T cells and CD19 B cells.

Sequencing used PBMCs, mostly from graft donor cells, obtained 180 days after TCRalphabeta/CD19-depleted stem cell transplant. These receptors originate from a male patient aged 2-15 years who had a stem cell transplant for acute lymphoblastic leukemia, so the T cells may come from the graft donor.

This clonotype occurred many times. V usage is TRBV5-1 and J usage is TRBJ2-1; D is possibly TRBD2 (6 bases). Germline CDR1 and CDR2: SGHRS and YFSETQ. The V gene lost 6 bases and the J gene lost 2 bases, with 9 bases spanning the gap. This CDR3 has 13 amino acids. CDR3 residues: CASIGGPYNEQFF. CDR3 in DNA: TGCGCCAGCATTGGAGGGCCCTACAATGAGCAGTTCTTC. The full variable domain, its missing parts supplied by reference TRBV5-1 and TRBJ2-1, is KAGVTQTPRYLIKTRGQQVTLSCSPISGHRSVSWYQQTPGQGLQFLFEYFSETQRNKGNFPGRFSGRQFSNSRSEMNVSTLELGDSALYLCASIGGPYNEQFFGPGTRLTVL.

In this sample, this clonotype turned up a few times. The chain is built from TRBV21-1 and TRBJ2-5. TRBV21-1 is marked as a pseudogene. This CDR3 is built from 10 residues. This chain's CDR3 is CASSKGTQYF. The CDR3 DNA follows: TGTGCCAGCAGCAAGGGGACCCAGTACTTC.

This clonotype turned up a few times. The chain links TRBV5-6 to TRBJ1-4; weak D call: TRBD1 (6 bases). Trimming removed 4 bases from V and 7 bases from J, with 17 bases in between. The CDR3 sequence is 15 residues long. Germline-derived CDR1 and CDR2 are SGHDT and YYEEEE. DNA for the CDR3: TGTGCCAGCAGCCAACAGTCGACAGGAGGTGAAAAACTGTTTTTT. Translation gives CASSQQSTGGEKLFF.

The V call is TRBV5-4, the J call TRBJ2-7; 11 bases are a match to TRBD2. Germline CDR1 and CDR2: SGHNT and YYREEE (reference sequence). The CDR3 totals 14 residues. V shed 4 bases and J 7 bases; nucleotides not matched to a gene: 7. For the CDR3, the DNA is TGTGCCAGCAGCACACTAGCGGGGGAGGGGGAGCAGTACTTC. Amino acid sequence: CASSTLAGEGEQYF.

The chain is built from TRBV11-2 and TRBJ2-1; the D gene is possibly TRBD2 (5 bases). V gave up 6 bases and J gave up 1 base, with 16 bases separating them. This CDR3 region has 16 residues. Germline V gives CDR1 SGHAT, CDR2 FQNNGV. The CDR3 protein is CASSPRRTPSYNEQFF. The CDR3, as DNA: TGTGCCAGCAGTCCCAGGAGGACCCCTTCCTACAATGAGCAGTTCTTC.

The table lists this clonotype with many counts. V gene TRBV10-2 combines with J gene TRBJ1-2, with D unresolved. V lost 6 bases and J 6 bases, leaving 17 bases between the germline ends. Germline V gives CDR1 WSHSY, CDR2 SAAADI. This CDR3 is built from 14 residues. CDR3 nucleotides: TGCGCCAGCAGAATAACCCAAACTGAGGATGGCTACACCTTC. This gives the protein CASRITQTEDGYTF.